This entry describes one T cell receptor beta chain. The antigen is not known. The method was immunoSEQ multiplex PCR; TCRdb's version includes in-frame clones alone and lacks a portion of them. This table has some 2.3 million clones, just over 90% appearing once. This entry comes from a study of shared clonotypes between healthy human individuals. General study points: Of the naive CD4 clonotypes, around 4.7% were shared across a few donors.

The CDR3 runs 13 residues. V was cut by 0 bases and J by 5 bases, with 9 bases left in between. Germline-derived CDR1 and CDR2 are SGHRS and YFSETQ. The specimen sequenced was naive CD4+ T cells from PBMCs. Subset noted: CD45RA+ positively selected. The sequence was obtained from a man between 18 and 29 years old in good health. Some clones in this sample may be carry-over from other donors' samples. J is TRBJ2-7 and V is TRBV5-1; D unresolved. As DNA, the CDR3 is TGCGCCAGCAGCTTGGAATCTGGAGACGAGCAGTACTTC. Translated: CASSLESGDEQYF.